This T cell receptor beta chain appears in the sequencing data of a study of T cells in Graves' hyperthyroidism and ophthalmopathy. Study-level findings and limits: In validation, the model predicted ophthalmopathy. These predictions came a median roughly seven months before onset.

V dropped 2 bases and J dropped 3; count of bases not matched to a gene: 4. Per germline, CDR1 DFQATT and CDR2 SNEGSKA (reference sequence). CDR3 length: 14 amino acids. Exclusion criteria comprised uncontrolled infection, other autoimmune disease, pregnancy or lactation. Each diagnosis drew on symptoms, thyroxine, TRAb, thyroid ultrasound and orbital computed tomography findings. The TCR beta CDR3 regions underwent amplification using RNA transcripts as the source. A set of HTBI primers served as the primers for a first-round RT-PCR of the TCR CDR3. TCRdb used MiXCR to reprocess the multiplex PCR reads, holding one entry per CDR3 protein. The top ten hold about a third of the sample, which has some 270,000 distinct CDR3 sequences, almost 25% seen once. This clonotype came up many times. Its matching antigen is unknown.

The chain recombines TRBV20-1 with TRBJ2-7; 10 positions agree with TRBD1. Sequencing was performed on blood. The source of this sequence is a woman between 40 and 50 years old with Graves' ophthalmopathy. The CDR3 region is CSARLGQGIYEQYF. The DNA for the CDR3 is TGCAGTGCTAGACTGGGACAGGGGATCTACGAGCAGTACTTC.